Following are 7 T cell receptor beta chains from one sample sequenced in a study of response to subunit inactivated influenza vaccine. One entry per CDR3 protein, called by TCRdb with MiXCR from the RT-PCR reads. The sample has roughly 760,000 distinct CDR3 sequences; around 20% are singletons. The starting material was PBMCs from blood, obtained roughly 5 days after vaccination. The receptor set was obtained from a man between 50 and 59 years old who received an inactivated influenza vaccine.

In this sample, this clonotype turned up a few times. This chain links TRBV15 with TRBJ2-3; 10 bases line up with TRBD2. The CDR3 covers 20 residues. Looked up from germline, CDR1 is LNHNV and CDR2 is YYDKDF (reference sequence). Losses at the gene ends were 4 bases for V and 0 bases for J; bases not matched to a gene: 16. The CDR3 region is CATSTTVAGGVTSSTDTQYF. As DNA, the CDR3 is TGTGCCACCAGCACCACAGTAGCGGGAGGAGTAACAAGCAGCACAGATACGCAGTATTTT.

This chain connects TRBV5-4 to TRBJ1-2; 7 bases match TRBD1. The CDR3 is made up of 14 amino acids. Germline lookup yields CDR1 SGHNT and CDR2 YYREEE (reference sequence). V was pared by 2 bases and J by 3 bases, with 4 bases of the junction left unmatched. The CDR3 is CASSLPQGDYGYTF. CDR3 in DNA: TGTGCCAGCAGCTTACCCCAGGGGGACTATGGCTACACCTTC. Full variable domain (remainder filled in from reference TRBV5-4 and TRBJ1-2): ETGVTQSPTHLIKTRGQQVTLRCSSQSGHNTVSWYQQALGQGPQFIFQYYREEENGRGNFPPRFSGLQFPNYSSELNVNALELDDSALYLCASSLPQGDYGYTFGSGTRLTVV.

V gene TRBV29-1 combines with J gene TRBJ1-1; tentative D call: TRBD1 (6 bases). The germline V gene has CDR1 SQVTM and CDR2 ANQGSEA. The V and J ends lost 7 bases and 4 bases respectively, with 13 bases between them. CDR3 length: 12 amino acids. The CDR3 loop reads CSGGHTGTEAFF. CDR3 coding DNA: TGCAGCGGGGGACATACCGGCACTGAAGCTTTCTTT.

Concerning this clonotype: Its ends do not fully match the called genes, so a read error is possible. CDR3 loop: CASSRSGHRLNTEVFF. As DNA, the CDR3 is TGTGCCAGCAGTCGCTCGGGACATAGGCTGAACACTGAAGTTTTCTTT. This rearrangement joins TRBV6-2 or TRBV6-3 to TRBJ1-1; TRBD1 is a possible D gene (6 bases). The length of the CDR3 is 16 residues. CDR1 MNHEY and CDR2 SVGEGT come from the germline V gene.

The chain joins TRBV29-1 to TRBJ2-2; 10 bases agree with TRBD2. Trimming cost V 4 bases and J 4 bases; bases outside gene matches: 3. Germline V gene data show CDR1 as SQVTM and CDR2 as ANQGSEA. The CDR3 is 14 amino acids. The CDR3 spells CSVAVAGGTGELFF. CDR3 bases: TGCAGCGTTGCGGTAGCGGGGGGCACCGGGGAGCTGTTTTTT.

This clonotype was recorded a few times. The J gene is TRBJ1-2, the V gene TRBV6-1, with D tentatively TRBD1 (5 bases). The CDR3 runs to 15 residues. Between the trimmed V and J ends, which lost 6 bases and 4 bases, there was a span of 18 bases. Germline V gene data show CDR1 as MNHNS and CDR2 as SASEGT. The CDR3 spells CASRTEGIGSYGYTF. The CDR3 nucleotides are TGTGCCAGCAGAACAGAGGGGATTGGGAGCTATGGCTACACCTTC.

This clonotype has only a few counts. CDR3 loop: CASSEFSRAGKETQYF. DNA of the CDR3: TGTGCCAGCAGTGAATTCAGCCGAGCGGGGAAAGAGACCCAGTACTTC. The chain couples TRBV6-1 to TRBJ2-5; 7 nucleotides line up with TRBD2. This CDR3 contains 16 residues. The V segment lost 2 bases and the J segment 3 bases; nucleotides outside the gene matches: 9. Germline V gene lookup returns CDR1 MNHNS and CDR2 SASEGT.